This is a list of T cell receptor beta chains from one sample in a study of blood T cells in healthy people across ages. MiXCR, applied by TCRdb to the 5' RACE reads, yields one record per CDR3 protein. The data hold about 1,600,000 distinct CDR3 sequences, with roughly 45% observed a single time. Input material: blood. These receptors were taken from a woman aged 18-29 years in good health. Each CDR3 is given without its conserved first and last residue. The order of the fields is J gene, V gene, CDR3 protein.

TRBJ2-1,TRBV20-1,SARDFGESSYNEQF
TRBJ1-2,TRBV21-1,ASPSNFNYGYT
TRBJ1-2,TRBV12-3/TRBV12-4,ASSPVGTGSYGYT
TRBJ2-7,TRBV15,TTSRDQFLAGVSYEQY
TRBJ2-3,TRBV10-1,ASSDGLAPDTQY
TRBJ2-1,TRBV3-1,ASSPGLAVEQF
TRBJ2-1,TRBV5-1,ASSSPSSNEQF
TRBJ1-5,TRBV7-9,ANSAGQGGSQPQH
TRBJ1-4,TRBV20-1,SATQGGEKLF
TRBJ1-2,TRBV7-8,ASSLIPGQNYGYT
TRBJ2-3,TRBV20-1,SAIDRAASGSSVDTQY
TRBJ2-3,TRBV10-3,AIGRGTGTGGTQY
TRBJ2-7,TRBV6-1,ASSETEGAPYEQY
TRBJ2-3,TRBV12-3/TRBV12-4,ASSSRLASFTDTQY
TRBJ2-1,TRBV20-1,SATELAAPQYDEQF
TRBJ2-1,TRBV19,ASRKQSYNEQF
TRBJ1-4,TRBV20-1,SARDSWGEKLF
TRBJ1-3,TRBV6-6,ASSYDRGLSGNTIY
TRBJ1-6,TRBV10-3,AISESGQGGPPLH
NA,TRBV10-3,AISVGEYYEQY
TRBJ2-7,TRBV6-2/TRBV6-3,ATLAYEQY
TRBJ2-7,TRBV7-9,ASSLGRTSANEQY
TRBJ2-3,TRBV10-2,ASRSEGPGGTQGADTQY
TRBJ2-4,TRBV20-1,SASPTPGVRWNIQY
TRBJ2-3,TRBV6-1,ASSRPRYFEWDGADTQY
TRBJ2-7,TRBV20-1,SADRTSVREQY
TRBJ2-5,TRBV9,ASSVGSRVLGGETQY
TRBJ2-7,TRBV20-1,SASGSHSYEQY
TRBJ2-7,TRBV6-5,ASSPRQQAYEQY
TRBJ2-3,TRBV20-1,SARLAGPADTQY
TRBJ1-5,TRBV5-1,ASSFSGGPNQPQH
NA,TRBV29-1,SVLGSYEQY
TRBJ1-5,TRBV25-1,ASSEGSGNQPQH
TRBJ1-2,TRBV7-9,ASSPQAESYGYT
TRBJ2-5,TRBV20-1,SARGPAQETQY
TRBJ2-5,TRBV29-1,SSCLGTQIQETQY
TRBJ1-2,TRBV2,ASSVSRGQANYGYT
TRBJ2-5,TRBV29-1,SVEVPGGQETQY
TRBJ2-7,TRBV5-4,ASEGSHEQY
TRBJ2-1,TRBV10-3,ATEGTANEQF
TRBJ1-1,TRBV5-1,ASSLGGGEEAF
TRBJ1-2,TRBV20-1,SARDTGTGLYGYT
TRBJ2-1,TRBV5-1,ASSSREGGYNEQF
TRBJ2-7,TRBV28,ASSLPRYLHEQY
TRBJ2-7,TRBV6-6,ASSSLMGQGVTYEQY
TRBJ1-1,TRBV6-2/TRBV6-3,ASSLDLNIEAF
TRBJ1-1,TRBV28,ASGGGGWGNPEAF
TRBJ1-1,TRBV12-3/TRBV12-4,ASSTGGNEEAF
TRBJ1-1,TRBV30,AWKGALNTEAF
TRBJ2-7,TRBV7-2,ASSFFGGAVGEQY
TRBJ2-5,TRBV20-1,SASSIQGLGETQY
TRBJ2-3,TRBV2,ASSETRTGGKYTQY
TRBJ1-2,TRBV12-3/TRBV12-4,ATAEGPGGYT
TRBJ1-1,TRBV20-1,SARAGTGGTEAF
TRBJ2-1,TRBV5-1,ASSLLGGVNEQF
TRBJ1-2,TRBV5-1,ASSLEDGAGLGVEGYT
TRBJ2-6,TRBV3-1,ASSHGGTNVLT
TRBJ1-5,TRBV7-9,ASSPAPTGVHQPQH
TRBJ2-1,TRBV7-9,ASSHPGREQF
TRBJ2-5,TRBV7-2,ASSLVRLAGGQETQY